The 2 T cell receptor beta chains in this list originate from one sample, sequenced in a study of post-analysis software for immune sequencing data. Study-level points and caveats: In patients, TRBV5-6, TRBV5-1 and TRBV20-1 belonged to several TRBV segments found more frequently than in controls.

Included in the TCR beta cDNA libraries were unique molecular identifiers. TCRdb used MiXCR to reprocess the PCR reads, holding one entry per CDR3 protein. This repertoire shows about 210,000 distinct CDR3 sequences, around 29% found once; its top ten account for about 3.4%. These TCRs' antigens remain unknown. Sequencing was performed on blood. Every receptor here comes from a girl aged 2 to 17 with multiple sclerosis.

This clonotype was seen many times. The genes are TRBV7-2 and TRBJ1-2, with 11 bases identical to TRBD1. J gave up 5 bases and V 3 bases, and 11 bases lay outside the gene matches. The CDR3 spans 17 residues. Germline V gene sequence: CDR1 SGHTA, CDR2 FQGNSA. The CDR3 sequence is CASSFPDRGLRRYGYTF. The CDR3 region has the DNA TGTGCCAGCAGCTTTCCGGACAGGGGGCTCAGGAGATATGGCTACACCTTC.

The chain couples TRBV7-9 to TRBJ1-2; 7 nucleotides align to TRBD1. The junction had 8 bases not matched to a gene; V was cut back by 5 bases and J by 2 bases. The length of the CDR3 is 15 residues. CDR1 is SEHNR, CDR2 FQNEAQ, per germline (reference sequence). The CDR3 loop reads CASSEGQYENYGYTF. The CDR3 DNA sequence: TGTGCCAGCAGCGAGGGACAGTACGAGAACTATGGCTACACCTTC. The whole variable domain, remainder taken from reference TRBV7-9 and TRBJ1-2, is DTGVSQNPRHKITKRGQNVTFRCDPISEHNRLYWYRQTLGQGPEFLTYFQNEAQLEKSRLLSDRFSAERPKGSFSTLEIQRTEQGDSAMYLCASSEGQYENYGYTFGSGTRLTVV.